This T cell receptor (beta chain) comes out of a study of beta chain features in type 1 diabetes. General study findings and limits: For TCRB rearrangement, an influence of HLA type remained unresolved here. Significant though moderate, a shortening of TCRB CDR3s appeared in all four CD4+ subsets of Type 1 diabetes patients. Naive, central memory and Treg TCRB repertoires seemed to resemble each other more closely in patients than they did in healthy donors.

There are 15 residues in the CDR3. The germline V gene has CDR1 SGHVS and CDR2 FNYEAQ. Germline trimming cut 5 bases from V and 4 bases from J; bases unmatched to any gene: 10. The collection from each donor was one heparinised blood draw averaging roughly 100 mL. CD4+ naive, central memory, regulatory and stem cell-like memory cells were sorted via CD45RO/CCR7/CD25/CD127/CD95/CD27. What was sequenced were expressed TCRB transcripts, since all of the isolated RNA had been reverse transcribed. Generated by immunoSEQ multiplex PCR, the TCRdb table keeps only in-frame clones and is missing some. The sample holds hundreds of thousands of clones; over 12% are singletons and the top ten take around 0.015%. Of note for this clone: Its antigen is unknown.

The sequenced material came from naive CD4+ T cells from blood. This sequence originates from a man younger than 35 with type 1 diabetes. V usage is TRBV7-6 and J usage is TRBJ2-5; TRBD1 matches at 7 bases. The CDR3 spells CASSPNRRGRETQYF. CDR3 coding DNA: TGTGCCAGCAGCCCAAACCGAAGGGGGCGAGAGACCCAGTACTTC.